These T cell receptor beta chains were read from a single sample in a study of blood T cells in healthy people across ages. TCRdb independently ran MiXCR on the 5' RACE reads; one entry per CDR3 protein. The data contain hundreds of thousands of distinct CDR3 sequences, about 20% of them seen just once; the ten biggest clones take up roughly 22%. Sequenced input: blood. All receptors come from a man between 65 and 85 years old in good health. The CDR3 runs from the conserved cysteine through the conserved F or W. The D gene is left open where the match is weak. Expanded clones get a size class; other rows say once, few or many, or leave the size out.

few | TRBJ2-3 | TRBV3-1 | TRBD1 | TGTGCCAGCAGCCCAGTTATCGGGGCAGGGGGCTTTGTATGGGGTACGCAGTATTTT | CASSPVIGAGGFVWGTQYF
NA | TRBJ2-5 | TRBV12-3/TRBV12-4 | NA | TGTGCCAGCAGTTTAGTGAGTCAAGGGACCCAGTACTTC | CASSLVSQGTQYF
NA | TRBJ1-4 | TRBV9 | TRBD1 | TGTGCCAGCAGCGGGGACAGTGGATTCCACACTAATGAAAAACTGTTTTTT | CASSGDSGFHTNEKLFF
few | TRBJ2-5 | TRBV5-1 | NA | TGCGCCAGCAGCTTTTCGGCTAGCTCAATTCAAGAGACCCAGTACTTC | CASSFSASSIQETQYF
NA | TRBJ1-1 | TRBV12-3/TRBV12-4 | NA | TGTGCCAGCACCCGCGGGGCGGCTTCCCAAGCTTTCTTT | CASTRGAASQAFF
NA | TRBJ1-1 | TRBV9 | NA | TGTGCCAGCAAGCGAGGGCCCTCGAGGGACACTGAAGCTTTCTTT | CASKRGPSRDTEAFF
few | TRBJ1-2 | TRBV12-3/TRBV12-4 | TRBD1 | TGTGCCAGCAGTGACAGGGGGCGACGATTGAGTGGCTACACCTTC | CASSDRGRRLSGYTF
few | TRBJ2-1 | TRBV20-1 | NA | TGCAGTGCTAGTCCCGGACTACTGCGGTACAATGAGCAGTTCTTC | CSASPGLLRYNEQFF
NA | TRBJ2-5 | TRBV14 | NA | TGTGCCAGCAGCCAAGGACAGTCCCGAGAGACCCAGTACTTC | CASSQGQSRETQYF
few | TRBJ1-6 | TRBV5-1 | NA | TGCGCCAGCAGCTTTGGGGACTATAATTCACCCCTCCACTTT | CASSFGDYNSPLHF
NA | TRBJ1-2 | TRBV18 | NA | TGTGCCAGCTCACCACCCGACGGGCACTATGGCTACACCTTC | CASSPPDGHYGYTF
NA | TRBJ2-3 | TRBV29-1 | TRBD2 | TGCAGCGTTGGCGCTAGCGGGACCGCAGATACGCAGTATTTT | CSVGASGTADTQYF
NA | TRBJ1-1 | TRBV20-1 | NA | TGCAGTGCTAGAGTTAACCGGATGAACACTGAAGCTTTCTTT | CSARVNRMNTEAFF
NA | TRBJ2-1 | TRBV7-9 | NA | TGTGCCAGCAGCCCCCCCAGCCCTACTATAGGCAATGAGCAGTTCTTC | CASSPPSPTIGNEQFF
few | TRBJ1-4 | TRBV28 | NA | TGTGCCAGCACCCCCAATAAGAAAAAACTGTTTTTT | CASTPNKKKLFF
NA | TRBJ1-2 | TRBV28 | NA | TGTGCCAGCAGTTTACCAGGATTCGGAGGCTACACCTTC | CASSLPGFGGYTF
few | TRBJ2-1 | TRBV6-6 | NA | TGTGCCAGCAGTTTATATGACAGAGGGGCCTACAATGAGCAGTTCTTC | CASSLYDRGAYNEQFF
NA | TRBJ2-1 | TRBV10-3 | TRBD2 | TGTGCCATCAGTGAGGTAGCGGGAGGCCCCTACAATGAGCAGTTCTTC | CAISEVAGGPYNEQFF
NA | TRBJ1-2 | TRBV20-1 | TRBD1 | TGCAGTGTGACCTCCGGGACAGGCAACTATGGCTACACCTTC | CSVTSGTGNYGYTF
few | TRBJ1-2 | TRBV5-1 | TRBD1 | TGCGCCAGCACGACAGGGGGCAACTATGGCTACACCTTC | CASTTGGNYGYTF
NA | TRBJ2-3 | TRBV20-1 | NA | TGCAGTGCTATTAGTCCCTCGCGGGGCCCCACAGATACGCAGTATTTT | CSAISPSRGPTDTQYF
NA | TRBJ2-3 | TRBV7-2 | TRBD2 | TGTGCCAGCACCCTTCGGGGGACTAGCGGGGGGGCTGCGGATACGCAGTATTTT | CASTLRGTSGGAADTQYF
NA | TRBJ1-1 | TRBV9 | TRBD1 | TGTGCCAGCAGCTTCACAGGGGGCGATCACACTGAAGCTTTCTTT | CASSFTGGDHTEAFF
NA | TRBJ2-3 | TRBV28 | NA | TGTGCCAGCAGGGGAGCGGGTTTGATCACAGATACGCAGTATTTT | CASRGAGLITDTQYF
NA | TRBJ2-5 | TRBV20-1 | NA | TGCAGTGCTAGAGATCGGATGCAAGAGACCCAGTACTTC | CSARDRMQETQYF
NA | TRBJ2-1 | TRBV5-1 | TRBD1 | TGCGCCAGCAGCTTGTTGGGCCACACAGGGGGCAATGAGCAGTTCTTC | CASSLLGHTGGNEQFF